The next 23 T cell receptor beta chains were all read from a single sample in a study of blood T cell repertoires in COVID-19. Assay: immunoSEQ multiplex PCR; the TCRdb copy retains only in-frame clones and omits some. The table lists a few hundred thousand clones, approximately 77% of them singletons. The specimen was peripheral blood. Receptors were obtained from a woman younger than 35 with acute or convalescent COVID-19.

This clone was counted a single time. This chain uses TRBV6-6 with TRBJ1-1; 7 bases line up with TRBD1. V shed 7 bases and J 5 bases; nucleotides not matched to a gene: 4. CDR1 MNHNY and CDR2 SVGAGI come from the germline V gene (reference sequence). The CDR3 sequence is 12 residues long. This CDR3 is CASNAGGTEAFF. CDR3 DNA: TGTGCCAGCAACGCAGGGGGTACTGAAGCTTTCTTT.

The chain links TRBV30 to TRBJ2-3; TRBD2 matches at 8 bases. The CDR3 extends over 16 amino acids. The germline V gene encodes CDR1 GTSNPN and CDR2 SVGIG (reference sequence). V shed 0 bases, J shed 2 bases, and the junction held 7 bases outside the gene matches. CDR3 DNA: TGTGCCTGGAGTGTACTTAGCGGGACAAACACAGATACGCAGTATTTT. Protein sequence: CAWSVLSGTNTDTQYF.

The chain is built from TRBV6-5 and TRBJ1-4; TRBD1 aligns across 7 bases. This CDR3 is built from 14 residues. Germline V gene sequence: CDR1 MNHEY, CDR2 SVGAGI. V trimming: 6 bases; J trimming: 7 bases; junction bases outside the gene matches: 8. CDR3 loop: CASSPDRVSEKLFF. DNA of the CDR3: TGTGCCAGCAGCCCCGACAGGGTATCTGAAAAACTGTTTTTT.

This chain joins TRBV5-5 and TRBJ1-4; D call uncertain. This CDR3 contains 15 residues. The V gene lost 4 bases and the J gene lost 5 bases, with 15 bases spanning the gap. Germline CDR1 is SGHKS and CDR2 is YYEKEE (reference sequence). The CDR3 loop is CASSLGGLFNEKLFF. In nucleotides, the CDR3 is TGTGCCAGCAGCCTGGGCGGGCTATTCAATGAAAAACTGTTTTTT.

The V and J genes are TRBV6-1 and TRBJ1-3; tentative D call: TRBD1 (5 bases). The length of the CDR3 is 17 residues. V gave up 2 bases and J gave up 0 bases, with 14 bases separating them. CDR1 is MNHNS and CDR2 is SASEGT in the germline V gene. CDR3 coding DNA: TGTGCCAGCAGTGAAAGGGCCAGGGCAAGCTCTGGAAACACCATATATTTT. It specifies CASSERARASSGNTIYF.

The genes are TRBV25-1 and TRBJ2-1; no reliable D call. The CDR3 extends over 16 amino acids. Germline V gene data show CDR1 as MGHDK and CDR2 as SYGVNS. V lost 3 bases, J lost 8 bases, and 20 bases lay in between. The CDR3 DNA reads as TGTGCCAGCAGTGATGCGCGGCCCCTTATCATCGATGAGCAGTTCTTC. It is translated as CASSDARPLIIDEQFF.

The V call is TRBV19, the J call TRBJ1-2; the match to TRBD1 covers 9 bases. CDR3 length: 14 amino acids. From germline, CDR1 is LNHDA and CDR2 SQIVND (reference sequence). The V segment lost 0 bases and the J segment 8 bases; nucleotides outside the gene matches: 4. DNA for the CDR3: TGTGCCAGTAGTATAGATGGGACAGGGCACGGCTACACCTTC. Its translation: CASSIDGTGHGYTF.

The chain employs TRBV6-5 and TRBJ1-3; D ambiguous. The germline CDR1 and CDR2 sequences are MNHEY and SVGAGI. Trimming cost V 8 bases and J 4 bases, with 15 bases left between them. This CDR3 has 14 amino acids. CDR3 DNA sequence: TGTGCCAGCGGACTAGTGGTCTCGGGAAACACCATATATTTT. Its translation is CASGLVVSGNTIYF.

The rearrangement joins TRBV19 to TRBJ2-1; 13 bases are a match to TRBD2. The CDR3 contains 15 residues. CDR1 LNHDA and CDR2 SQIVND come from the germline V gene (reference sequence). V was pared by 7 bases and J by 8 bases, with 8 bases of the junction left unmatched. CDR3 protein: CASNLGTSGKYEQFF. The CDR3 coding sequence is TGTGCCAGTAATCTGGGGACTAGCGGGAAATATGAGCAGTTCTTC.

The chain couples TRBV9 to TRBJ2-3; the D gene is possibly TRBD2 (5 bases). V was shortened by 4 bases and J by 4 bases, with 13 bases between the two germline ends. Germline CDR1 reads SGDLS; CDR2 reads YYNGEE. The CDR3 extends over 14 amino acids. The CDR3 nucleotides read TGTGCCAGCAGCCCCCTTCCGAGGGCAGATACGCAGTATTTT. The encoded protein is CASSPLPRADTQYF. The full variable domain, completed using reference TRBV9 and TRBJ2-3, is DSGVTQTPKHLITATGQRVTLRCSPRSGDLSVYWYQQSLDQGLQFLIQYYNGEERAKGNILERFSAQQFPDLHSELNLSSLELGDSALYFCASSPLPRADTQYFGPGTRLTVL.

The chain has TRBV4-1 and TRBJ1-1; weak D call: TRBD1 (6 bases). Trimming took 0 bases from V and 1 from J, leaving 15 bases between them. Germline CDR1 and CDR2: MGHRA and YSYEKL. The CDR3 is 17 amino acids. CDR3: CASSQDTRGPTNTEAFF. In nucleotides, the CDR3 is TGCGCCAGCAGCCAAGATACCAGGGGCCCAACGAACACTGAAGCTTTCTTT.

This chain uses TRBV11-2 with TRBJ1-1, with 11 nucleotides matching TRBD1. With 6 bases clipped from V and 4 bases from J, the junction kept 7 bases outside the gene matches. The germline V gene has CDR1 SGHAT and CDR2 FQNNGV. The CDR3 is 15 residues long. The CDR3 nucleotides are TGTGCCAGCAGACCCCCGGGACAGGGGGGCACTGAAGCTTTCTTT. Translated: CASRPPGQGGTEAFF.

The chain is built from TRBV5-1 and TRBJ2-5, with 8 bases that match TRBD2. CDR3 length: 16 residues. J was trimmed by 0 bases and V by 0 bases; bases with no gene match: 4. Germline loops: CDR1 SGHRS, CDR2 YFSETQ. The CDR3 nucleotides are TGCGCCAGCAGCTTGGCGCTAGCGGGTAACCAAGAGACCCAGTACTTC. This gives the protein CASSLALAGNQETQYF.

The V gene is TRBV6-5, the J gene TRBJ2-7; TRBD2 matches at 8 bases. Germline-derived CDR1 and CDR2 are MNHEY and SVGAGI. The CDR3 runs 15 residues. The ends lost 8 bases at V and 2 bases at J; junction bases unmatched: 11. For the CDR3, the DNA is TGTGCCAGCCTACCCTCGGGCGGGAGGACCTACGAGCAGTACTTC. This gives the protein CASLPSGGRTYEQYF.

V is TRBV30 and J is TRBJ1-1, with unresolved D. V was trimmed by 1 base and J by 0 bases, leaving 9 bases between them. Germline V gives CDR1 GTSNPN, CDR2 SVGIG (reference sequence). The CDR3 length is 14 residues. CDR3 region: CAWSGEGMNTEAFF. The CDR3 coding sequence is TGTGCCTGGAGTGGGGAGGGCATGAACACTGAAGCTTTCTTT. Supplemented by reference TRBV30 and TRBJ1-1, the full variable domain reads SQTIHQWPATLVQPVGSPLSLECTVEGTSNPNLYWYRQAAGRGLQLLFYSVGIGQISSEVPQNLSASRPQDRQFILSSKKLLLSDSGFYLCAWSGEGMNTEAFFGQGTRLTVV.

This sequence joins TRBV3-1 (or the pseudogene TRBV3-2) and TRBJ2-5; 7 nucleotides line up with TRBD2. V lost 3 bases, J lost 5 bases, and 9 bases stayed unmatched. This CDR3 has 15 residues. In germline, CDR1 is LGHDT, CDR2 YNNKEL (reference sequence). The CDR3 DNA sequence: TGTGCCAGCAGCCACGGGGGAGGGCCGATCGAGACCCAGTACTTC. As protein: CASSHGGGPIETQYF.

V usage is TRBV29-1 and J usage is TRBJ1-2; the match to TRBD1 covers 12 bases. Germline V CDR1 and CDR2: SQVTM, ANQGSEA. J gave up 3 bases and V 5 bases, and 10 bases lay outside the gene matches. The CDR3 has 16 residues. The CDR3 DNA sequence: TGCAGCGTTTTCAGGGACAGGGGGCCCCTTGACTATGGCTACACCTTC. This gives the protein CSVFRDRGPLDYGYTF.

The V gene is TRBV4-3, the J gene TRBJ1-2; the match to TRBD1 covers 8 bases. CDR1 is LGHNA, CDR2 YSLEER, per germline. The CDR3 covers 17 residues. The ends lost 5 bases at V and 1 base at J; junction bases unmatched: 12. CDR3 protein: CASSKTKGQGINYGYTF. CDR3 sequence (DNA): TGCGCCAGCAGCAAAACAAAAGGACAGGGAATTAACTATGGCTACACCTTC.

The J gene is TRBJ2-6, the V gene TRBV7-2; 7 bases agree with TRBD1. V gave up 4 bases and J gave up 2 bases; unmatched junction bases: 8. The CDR3 is made up of 17 amino acids. CDR1 SGHTA and CDR2 FQGNSA come from the germline V gene. The CDR3 region is CASSSEYQGAGANVLTF. DNA for the CDR3: TGTGCCAGCAGCTCCGAATACCAGGGGGCTGGGGCCAACGTCCTGACTTTC.

The chain uses TRBV4-1 and TRBJ2-2; D is perhaps TRBD2 (6 bases). The CDR3 runs 18 residues. V shed 2 bases and J shed 0 bases, with 16 bases lying between them. From germline, CDR1 is MGHRA and CDR2 YSYEKL. Here the CDR3 DNA reads TGCGCCAGCAGCCAAAGGGAGGTTCTAGCGTCGAACACCGGGGAGCTGTTTTTT. It is translated as CASSQREVLASNTGELFF.

This chain links TRBV9 with TRBJ2-1; D may be TRBD2 (6 bases). CDR1 and CDR2 (germline): SGDLS, YYNGEE. The length of the CDR3 is 14 residues. The ends were cut back, 4 bases at V and 8 bases at J, with 16 bases in the middle. CDR3 DNA sequence: TGTGCCAGCAGCCCGGGAGTAGCCGGATATGAGCAGTTCTTC. It encodes CASSPGVAGYEQFF.

The V gene is TRBV19, the J gene TRBJ1-1; TRBD1 aligns across 10 bases. This CDR3 spans 15 amino acids. Per the germline V gene, CDR1 is LNHDA and CDR2 is SQIVND (reference sequence). V shed 1 base, J shed 5 bases, and the junction held 4 bases outside the gene matches. The DNA of the CDR3 is TGTGCCAGTAGTATAGTTGGGACAGGGGTAACTGAAGCTTTCTTT. This translates into CASSIVGTGVTEAFF.

The rearrangement uses TRBV15 and TRBJ2-7, with D unresolved. The germline V gene has CDR1 LNHNV and CDR2 YYDKDF (reference sequence). The ends were cut back, 3 bases at V and 6 bases at J, with 12 bases in the middle. The CDR3 loop spans 13 amino acids. CDR3 nucleotides: TGTGCCACCAGCAGCCCCACCCGAGCCGAGCAGTACTTC. The encoded protein is CATSSPTRAEQYF.